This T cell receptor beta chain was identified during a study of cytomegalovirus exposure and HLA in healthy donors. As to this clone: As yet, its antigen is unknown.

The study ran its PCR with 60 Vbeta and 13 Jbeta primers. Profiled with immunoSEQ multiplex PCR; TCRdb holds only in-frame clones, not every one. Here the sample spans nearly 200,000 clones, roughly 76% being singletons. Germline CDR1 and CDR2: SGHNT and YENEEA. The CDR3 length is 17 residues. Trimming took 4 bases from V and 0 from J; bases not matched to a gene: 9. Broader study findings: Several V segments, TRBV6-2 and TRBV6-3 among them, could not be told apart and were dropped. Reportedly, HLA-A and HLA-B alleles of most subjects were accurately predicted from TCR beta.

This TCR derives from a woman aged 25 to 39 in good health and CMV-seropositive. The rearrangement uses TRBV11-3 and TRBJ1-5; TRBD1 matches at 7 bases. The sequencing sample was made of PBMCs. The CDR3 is CASSSPWWDSSNQPQHF. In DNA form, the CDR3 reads TGTGCCAGCAGCTCACCGTGGTGGGACAGTAGCAATCAGCCCCAGCATTTT.